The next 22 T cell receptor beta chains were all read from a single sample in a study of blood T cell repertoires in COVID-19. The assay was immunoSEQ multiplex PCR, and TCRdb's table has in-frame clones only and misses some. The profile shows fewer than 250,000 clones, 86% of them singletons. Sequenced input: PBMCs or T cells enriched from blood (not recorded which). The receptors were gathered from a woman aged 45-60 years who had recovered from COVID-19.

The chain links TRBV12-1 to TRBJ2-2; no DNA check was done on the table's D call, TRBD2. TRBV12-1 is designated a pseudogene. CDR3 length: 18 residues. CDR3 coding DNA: TGTGCCAGCAGCCTCCTCTCTGGGGCGCTAGCGGACACCGGGGAGCTGTTTTTT. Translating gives CASSLLSGALADTGELFF.

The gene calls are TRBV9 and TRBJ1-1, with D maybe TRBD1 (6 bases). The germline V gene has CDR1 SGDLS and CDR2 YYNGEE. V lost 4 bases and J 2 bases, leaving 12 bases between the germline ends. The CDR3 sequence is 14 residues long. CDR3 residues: CASSTLQGNTEAFF. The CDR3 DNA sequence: TGTGCCAGCAGCACCCTACAGGGTAACACTGAAGCTTTCTTT. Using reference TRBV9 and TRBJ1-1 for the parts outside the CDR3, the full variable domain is DSGVTQTPKHLITATGQRVTLRCSPRSGDLSVYWYQQSLDQGLQFLIQYYNGEERAKGNILERFSAQQFPDLHSELNLSSLELGDSALYFCASSTLQGNTEAFFGQGTRLTVV.

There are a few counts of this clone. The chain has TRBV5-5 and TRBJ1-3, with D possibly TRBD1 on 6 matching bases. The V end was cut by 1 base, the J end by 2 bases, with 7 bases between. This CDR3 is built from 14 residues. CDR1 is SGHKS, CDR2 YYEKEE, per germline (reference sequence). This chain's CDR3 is CASSLSGAGNTIYF. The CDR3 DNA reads TGTGCCAGCAGCTTGTCAGGGGCTGGAAACACCATATATTTT.

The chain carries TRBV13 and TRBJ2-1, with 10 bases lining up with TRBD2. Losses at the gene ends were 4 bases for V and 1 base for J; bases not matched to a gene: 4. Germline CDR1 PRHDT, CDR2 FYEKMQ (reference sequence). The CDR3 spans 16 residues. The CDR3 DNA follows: TGTGCCAGCAGCTCTAGAGCGGGGGGGTCCTACAATGAGCAGTTCTTC. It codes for CASSSRAGGSYNEQFF.

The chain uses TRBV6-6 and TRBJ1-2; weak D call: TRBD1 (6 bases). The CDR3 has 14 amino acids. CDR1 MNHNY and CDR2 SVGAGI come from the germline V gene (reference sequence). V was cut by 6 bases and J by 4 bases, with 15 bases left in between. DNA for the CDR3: TGTGCCAGCAGAACAGGGTCCATTTTCTATGGCTACACCTTC. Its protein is CASRTGSIFYGYTF.

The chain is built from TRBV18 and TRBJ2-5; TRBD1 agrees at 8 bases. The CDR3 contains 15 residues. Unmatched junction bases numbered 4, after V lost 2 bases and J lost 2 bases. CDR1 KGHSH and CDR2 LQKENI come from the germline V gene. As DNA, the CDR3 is TGTGCCAGCTCACCAAGGACAGGGATACAAGAGACCCAGTACTTC. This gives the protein CASSPRTGIQETQYF.

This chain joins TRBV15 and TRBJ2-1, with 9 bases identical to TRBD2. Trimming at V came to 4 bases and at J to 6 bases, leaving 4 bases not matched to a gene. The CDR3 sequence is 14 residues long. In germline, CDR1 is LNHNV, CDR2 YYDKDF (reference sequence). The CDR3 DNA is TGTGCCACCAGCACCGGGACTAGCCCCAATGAGCAGTTCTTC. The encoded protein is CATSTGTSPNEQFF.

The CDR3 DNA reads as TGTGCCAGCAGTTTAAGAAGGGGGATTAGCAATCAGCCCCAGCATTTT. This gives the protein CASSLRRGISNQPQHF. V is TRBV28 and J is TRBJ1-5; perhaps TRBD1 as D (6 bases). Per germline, CDR1 MDHEN and CDR2 SYDVKM. V dropped 2 bases and J dropped 0 bases, with 11 bases sitting between them. This CDR3 is built from 16 residues.

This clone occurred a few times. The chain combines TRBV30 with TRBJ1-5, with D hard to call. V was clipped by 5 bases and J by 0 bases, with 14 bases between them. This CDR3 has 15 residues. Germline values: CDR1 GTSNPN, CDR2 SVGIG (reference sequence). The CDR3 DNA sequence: TGTGCCTGGGGATGGGGAGAAAGTAGCAATCAGCCCCAGCATTTT. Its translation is CAWGWGESSNQPQHF.

CDR3 in amino acids: CASSFQGKGYTF. The CDR3 DNA reads TGTGCCAGCAGCTTCCAGGGGAAGGGCTACACCTTC. The rearrangement uses TRBV7-2 and TRBJ1-2; possibly TRBD1 for D (6 bases). V was pared by 3 bases and J by 8 bases, with 10 bases between. CDR3 size: 12 residues. The germline gives CDR1 SGHTA, CDR2 FQGNSA.

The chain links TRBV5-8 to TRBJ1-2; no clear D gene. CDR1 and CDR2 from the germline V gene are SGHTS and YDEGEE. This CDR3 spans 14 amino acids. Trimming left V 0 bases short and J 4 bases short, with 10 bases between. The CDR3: CASSLVIRSYGYTF. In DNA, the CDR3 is TGTGCCAGCAGCTTGGTAATTAGGAGCTATGGCTACACCTTC.

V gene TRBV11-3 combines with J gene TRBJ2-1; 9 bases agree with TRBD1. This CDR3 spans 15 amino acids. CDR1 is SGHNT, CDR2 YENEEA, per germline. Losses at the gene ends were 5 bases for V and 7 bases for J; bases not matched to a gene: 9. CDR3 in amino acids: CASSDRDRVWNEQFF. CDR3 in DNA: TGTGCCAGCAGCGACCGGGACAGGGTCTGGAATGAGCAGTTCTTC.

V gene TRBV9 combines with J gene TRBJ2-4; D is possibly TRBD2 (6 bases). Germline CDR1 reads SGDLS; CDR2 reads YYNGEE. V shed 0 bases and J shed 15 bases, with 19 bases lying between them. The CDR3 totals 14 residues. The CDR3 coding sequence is TGTGCCAGCAGCGTAGGTTCGGAGGGGATTAGGCCGTACTTC. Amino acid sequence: CASSVGSEGIRPYF.

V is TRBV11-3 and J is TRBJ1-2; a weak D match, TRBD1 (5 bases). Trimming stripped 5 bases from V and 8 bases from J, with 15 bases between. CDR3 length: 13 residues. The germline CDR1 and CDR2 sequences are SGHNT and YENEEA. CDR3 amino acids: CASSAGHPEGYTF. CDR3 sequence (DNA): TGTGCCAGCAGCGCAGGGCACCCCGAGGGCTACACCTTC. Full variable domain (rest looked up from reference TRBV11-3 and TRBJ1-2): EAGVVQSPRYKIIEKKQPVAFWCNPISGHNTLYWYLQNLGQGPELLIRYENEEAVDDSQLPKDRFSAERLKGVDSTLKIQPAELGDSAVYLCASSAGHPEGYTFGSGTRLTVV.

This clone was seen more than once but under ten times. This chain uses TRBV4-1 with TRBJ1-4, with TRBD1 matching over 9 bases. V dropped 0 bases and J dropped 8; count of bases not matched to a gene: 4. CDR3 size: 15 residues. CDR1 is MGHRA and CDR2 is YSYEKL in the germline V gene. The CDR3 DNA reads TGCGCCAGCAGCCAAGACGGGACAGGGTACGAAAAACTGTTTTTT. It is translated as CASSQDGTGYEKLFF.

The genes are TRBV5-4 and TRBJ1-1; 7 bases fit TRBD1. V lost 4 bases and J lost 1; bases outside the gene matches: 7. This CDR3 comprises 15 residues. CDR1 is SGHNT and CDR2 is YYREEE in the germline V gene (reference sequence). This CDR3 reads CASSSRTGANTEAFF. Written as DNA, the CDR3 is TGTGCCAGCAGCAGTCGAACAGGGGCGAACACTGAAGCTTTCTTT. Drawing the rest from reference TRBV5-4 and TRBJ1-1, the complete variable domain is ETGVTQSPTHLIKTRGQQVTLRCSSQSGHNTVSWYQQALGQGPQFIFQYYREEENGRGNFPPRFSGLQFPNYSSELNVNALELDDSALYLCASSSRTGANTEAFFGQGTRLTVV.

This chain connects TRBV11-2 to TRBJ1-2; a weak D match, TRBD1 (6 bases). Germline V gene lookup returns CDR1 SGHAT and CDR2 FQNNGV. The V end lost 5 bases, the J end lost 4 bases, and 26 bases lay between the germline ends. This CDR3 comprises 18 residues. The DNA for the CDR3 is TGTGCCAGCAGCGCGCGCTTACTCAGGGGAATAGGGCTCTATGGCTACACCTTC. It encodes CASSARLLRGIGLYGYTF.

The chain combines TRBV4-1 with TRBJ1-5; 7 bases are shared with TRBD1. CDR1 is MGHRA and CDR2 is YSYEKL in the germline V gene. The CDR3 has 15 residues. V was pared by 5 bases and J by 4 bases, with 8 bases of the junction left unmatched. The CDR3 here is CASSYRDSLNQPQHF. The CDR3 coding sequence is TGCGCCAGCAGCTACCGGGACAGCCTGAATCAGCCCCAGCATTTT.

CDR3 loop: CASGLVGGSGNTIYF. The CDR3 bases are TGTGCTAGTGGTTTGGTCGGTGGCTCTGGAAACACCATATATTTT. The chain links TRBV12-5 to TRBJ1-3; no clear D. The CDR3 is 15 residues long. V was cut by 0 bases and J by 0 bases, with 6 bases left in between. From germline, CDR1 is LGHNT and CDR2 FRNRAP.

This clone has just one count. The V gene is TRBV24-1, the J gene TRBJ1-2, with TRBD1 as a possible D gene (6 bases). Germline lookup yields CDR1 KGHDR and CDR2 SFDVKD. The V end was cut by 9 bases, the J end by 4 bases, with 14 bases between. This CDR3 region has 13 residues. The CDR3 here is CATPPRGAYGYTF. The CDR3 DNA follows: TGTGCCACCCCCCCCCGGGGGGCCTATGGCTACACCTTC.

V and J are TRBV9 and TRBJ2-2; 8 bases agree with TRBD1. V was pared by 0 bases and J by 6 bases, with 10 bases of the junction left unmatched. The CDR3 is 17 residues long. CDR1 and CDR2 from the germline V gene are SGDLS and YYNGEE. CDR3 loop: CASSVAPDRGWAGELFF. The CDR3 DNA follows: TGTGCCAGCAGCGTAGCCCCCGACAGGGGCTGGGCCGGGGAGCTGTTTTTT.

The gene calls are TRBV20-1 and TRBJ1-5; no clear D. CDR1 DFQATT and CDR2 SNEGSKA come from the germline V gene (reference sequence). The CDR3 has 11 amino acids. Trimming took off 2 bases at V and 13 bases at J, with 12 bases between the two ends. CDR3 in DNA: TGCAGTGCTAGAACCTCTCAGATACAGCATTTT. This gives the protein CSARTSQIQHF.